What follows are 9 T cell receptor beta chains derived from one specimen sequenced in a study of T cells after yellow fever vaccination. TCRdb passed the 5' RACE reads through MiXCR, listing each CDR3 protein once. The table records 450,000 to 600,000 distinct CDR3 sequences, 17% of them present only once. The sequenced sample was PBMCs, obtained 4 to 5 days after the first yellow fever vaccination. These receptors were collected from a man aged 18 to 29 who received the YFV17D yellow fever vaccine.

This clonotype was detected only a few times. The V call is TRBV7-7, the J call TRBJ2-1; the D call may be TRBD1 or TRBD2 (6 bases each). Germline V lookup: CDR1 SSHAT, CDR2 FNYEAQ (reference sequence). The germline V and J ends were trimmed by 5 bases and 0 bases, with 26 bases remaining between them. The CDR3 consists of 20 residues. CDR3 in DNA: TGTGCCAGCAGCAAATTACCTCCGGTGGGGGGCCCGAGCTCCTACAATGAGCAGTTCTTC. Protein sequence: CASSKLPPVGGPSSYNEQFF.

The table lists this clonotype with a few counts. The chain uses TRBV10-1 and TRBJ1-1; D gene uncertain. The V gene lost 2 bases and the J gene lost 6 bases, with 10 bases spanning the gap. The germline V gene encodes CDR1 WNHNN and CDR2 SYGVQD (reference sequence). The CDR3 length is 13 residues. The CDR3 region has the DNA TGCGCCAGCAGTGAGGCGCAGACGGCTGAAGCTTTCTTT. Translated, it gives CASSEAQTAEAFF.

This clonotype was detected only a few times. The chain has TRBV18 and TRBJ2-3, with 7 bases fitting TRBD1. Unmatched junction bases numbered 8, after V lost 2 bases and J lost 3 bases. Germline V gene lookup returns CDR1 KGHSH and CDR2 LQKENI. This CDR3 is built from 16 residues. CDR3 region: CASSPEGQAWTDTQYF. The CDR3 DNA is TGTGCCAGCTCACCAGAAGGACAGGCTTGGACAGATACGCAGTATTTT. Variable domain in full (rest from reference TRBV18 and TRBJ2-3): NAGVMQNPRHLVRRRGQEARLRCSPMKGHSHVYWYRQLPEEGLKFMVYLQKENIIDESGMPKERFSAEFPKEGPSILRIQQVVRGDSAAYFCASSPEGQAWTDTQYFGPGTRLTVL.

This clonotype was seen at least ten times. The V and J genes are TRBV9 and TRBJ2-7; a weak D match, TRBD1 (5 bases). Germline CDR1 and CDR2: SGDLS and YYNGEE. The CDR3 is 14 residues long. V lost 0 bases, J lost 3 bases, and 10 bases lay in between. CDR3 amino acids: CASSVGRTSYEQYF. CDR3 DNA: TGTGCCAGCAGCGTAGGCAGGACAAGCTACGAGCAGTACTTC.

This clonotype appeared a few times. This CDR3 reads CASTSGTGATTYNEKLFF. In DNA, the CDR3 is TGTGCCAGCACCAGTGGGACAGGGGCGACAACGTATAATGAAAAACTGTTTTTT. The J gene is TRBJ1-4, the V gene TRBV9, with TRBD1 matching over 10 bases. The germline CDR1 and CDR2 sequences are SGDLS and YYNGEE. With 6 bases clipped from V and 4 bases from J, the junction kept 15 bases outside the gene matches. CDR3 length: 18 residues.

The rearrangement uses TRBV6-2 or TRBV6-3 and TRBJ2-7, with D possibly being TRBD1 (6 bases). The CDR3 length is 15 residues. Germline lookup yields CDR1 MNHEY and CDR2 SVGEGT. The ends were cut back, 6 bases at V and 2 bases at J, with 17 bases in the middle. CDR3 nucleotide sequence: TGTGCCAGCAGCTCAACCCGGGACAACACCTACGAGCAGTACTTC. Translating gives CASSSTRDNTYEQYF.

The chain combines TRBV5-1 with TRBJ2-3; TRBD1 matches at 7 bases. This CDR3 has 16 amino acids. The junction had 7 bases not matched to a gene; V was cut back by 2 bases and J by 1 base. Per germline, CDR1 SGHRS and CDR2 YFSETQ. CDR3 nucleotide sequence: TGCGCCAGCAGCTTATTAACAGGGGTCGGCACAGATACGCAGTATTTT. This gives the protein CASSLLTGVGTDTQYF.

This clonotype was counted between two and nine times. The chain is built from TRBV20-1 and TRBJ2-3, with D tentatively TRBD1 (5 bases). CDR1 and CDR2 from the germline V gene are DFQATT and SNEGSKA (reference sequence). The CDR3 extends over 14 amino acids. Written as DNA, the CDR3 is TGCAGGCCCTCCGGACATACTCGCACAGATACGCAGTATTTT. Translated: CRPSGHTRTDTQYF.

This clonotype has only a few counts. The chain uses TRBV7-3 and TRBJ2-1; 8 bases agree with TRBD2. V lost 1 base, J lost 0 bases, and 5 bases stayed unmatched. The CDR3 has 17 amino acids. Germline CDR1 is SGHTA and CDR2 is FQGTGA. CDR3 sequence reads: CASSLSRGGSSYNEQFF. The CDR3 DNA is TGTGCCAGCAGCTTAAGTCGCGGGGGGAGCTCCTACAATGAGCAGTTCTTC.